The rows below give T cell receptor beta chains drawn from one sample of a study of monozygotic twins with inflammatory bowel disease. TCRdb processed the 5' RACE reads again and assigns one entry to each CDR3 protein, with no DNA. Across 170,000 or so distinct CDR3 sequences, the top ten clones capture around 6.8% of the sample. The sequenced sample consisted of blood. All receptors derive from a human donor with ulcerative colitis or Crohn's disease, or a healthy co-twin of an affected twin (not recorded which). Both conserved end residues are part of each CDR3. Each record gives: V gene, CDR3 length, J gene, CDR3 protein.

TRBV20-1,15,TRBJ2-1,CSASPLADPYNEQFF
TRBV3-1,11,TRBJ2-3,CASSQDTAQYF
TRBV6-5,16,TRBJ1-1,CASSYGGLLMNTEAFF
TRBV9,13,TRBJ1-5,CASSVGNGQPQHF
TRBV5-5,13,TRBJ2-2,CASSLADTGELFF
TRBV12-3/TRBV12-4,15,TRBJ1-6,CASSPGGAHNSPLHF
TRBV6-1,15,TRBJ2-2,CASSPSPENTGELFF
TRBV27,15,TRBJ2-2,CASSPELLLPGELFF
TRBV7-9,12,TRBJ2-1,CASSLVENEQFF
TRBV7-9,17,TRBJ2-5,CASSRTSGSGSQETQYF
TRBV5-4,15,TRBJ2-2,CASSQDRVLTGELFF
TRBV5-1,15,TRBJ2-1,CASSHRLGSYNEQFF
TRBV5-1,13,TRBJ1-1,CASSLVVNTEASF
TRBV5-4,18,TRBJ1-2,CASSSAGTGEIYNYGYTF
TRBV7-8,16,TRBJ2-5,CASSLTGQGPGETQYF
TRBV4-3,15,TRBJ2-5,CASSLTPTSQETQYF
TRBV5-1,15,TRBJ1-4,CASSLGPTSSEKLFF
TRBV5-1,18,TRBJ2-1,CASSLWTYEPSSYNEQFF
TRBV20-1,13,TRBJ2-1,CSAYRIQGNEQFF
TRBV20-1,11,TRBJ1-1,CSASFATEAFF
TRBV12-3/TRBV12-4,13,TRBJ1-2,CASSFGGIRGYTF
TRBV27,17,TRBJ1-4,CASRRAFPQGRDEKLFF
TRBV28,17,TRBJ2-7,CASSLSIYRGSSYEQYF
TRBV25-1,16,TRBJ1-1,CASRSAARLDGTEAFF
TRBV3-1,17,TRBJ2-5,CASSHLRAGGTQETQYF
TRBV5-4,15,TRBJ2-1,CASSRPGQGRNEQFF
TRBV11-2,13,TRBJ2-2,CASSSRNTGELFF
TRBV12-3/TRBV12-4,14,TRBJ1-1,CASSRVGALFEAFF
TRBV12-3/TRBV12-4,15,TRBJ2-6,CASSLRGTGANVLTF
TRBV30,13,TRBJ2-2,CASSEGWTGELFF
TRBV7-2,14,TRBJ2-3,CASSLGTVGDTQYF
TRBV11-2,13,TRBJ1-4,CASSHRGNEKLFF
TRBV6-2/TRBV6-3,17,TRBJ2-7,CASSYGRTSGDPYEQYF
TRBV5-5,16,TRBJ1-1,CASSPRQGNHRSEAFF
TRBV14,13,TRBJ2-1,CASSQARLLGQFF
TRBV20-1,13,TRBJ2-1,CSARAGGRNEQFF
TRBV5-1,15,TRBJ2-7,CASSFEAGRRYEQYF
TRBV12-3/TRBV12-4,15,TRBJ2-7,CASSRFDRGLSEQYF
TRBV7-9,14,TRBJ2-1,CASSSPTGGNEQFF
TRBV5-5,13,TRBJ1-1,CASIIAGGTEAFF
TRBV20-1,15,TRBJ1-2,CSPEGQGASNYGYTF
TRBV5-1,18,TRBJ2-1,CASSFLNPGGVSYNEQFF